Listed below are T cell receptor beta chains from one sample, sequenced in a study of cytomegalovirus exposure and HLA in healthy donors. Method: immunoSEQ multiplex PCR; TCRdb's copy keeps in-frame clones and lacks some. Of 150,000 to 200,000 clones in the sample, about 76% were seen once. Sequencing was performed on PBMCs. These TCRs come from a woman between 50 and 59 years old in good health and CMV-seronegative. Each CDR3 is given with its conserved first and last residue. Fields, in order: clone size, D gene, V gene, J gene, CDR3 protein, CDR3 DNA. The D gene is left open where the match is weak. A row's size may be missing; if present it is once, few, many or a size class.

clone size: .; D gene: .; V gene: TRBV7-2; J gene: TRBJ1-3; CDR3 protein: CASSLARTPLSSGNTIYF; CDR3 DNA: TGTGCCAGCAGCTTAGCAAGGACACCACTTAGCTCTGGAAACACCATATATTTT
clone size: .; D gene: .; V gene: TRBV4-1; J gene: TRBJ1-2; CDR3 protein: CASSQVGRSRNYGYTF; CDR3 DNA: TGCGCCAGCAGCCAAGTGGGGCGGAGCAGGAACTATGGCTACACCTTC
clone size: .; D gene: TRBD1; V gene: TRBV19; J gene: TRBJ1-3; CDR3 protein: CASSLRDRGKGSGNTIYF; CDR3 DNA: TGTGCCAGTAGCCTCCGGGACAGGGGGAAAGGTTCTGGAAACACCATATATTTT
clone size: once; D gene: TRBD1; V gene: TRBV19; J gene: TRBJ1-2; CDR3 protein: CASNSGQGYGYTF; CDR3 DNA: TGTGCCAGCAATTCGGGACAGGGGTATGGCTACACCTTC
clone size: .; D gene: .; V gene: TRBV28; J gene: TRBJ1-2; CDR3 protein: CASSILFPANYGYTF; CDR3 DNA: TGTGCCAGCAGTATCCTTTTCCCAGCTAACTATGGCTACACCTTC
clone size: .; D gene: .; V gene: TRBV9; J gene: TRBJ2-2; CDR3 protein: CASSVEQVTGELFF; CDR3 DNA: TGTGCCAGCAGCGTAGAACAGGTCACCGGGGAGCTGTTTTTT
clone size: .; D gene: TRBD2; V gene: TRBV4-1; J gene: TRBJ2-1; CDR3 protein: CASSHGLASEQFF; CDR3 DNA: TGCGCCAGCAGCCACGGACTAGCGTCTGAGCAGTTCTTC
clone size: .; D gene: .; V gene: TRBV27; J gene: TRBJ2-2; CDR3 protein: CASSVLGGTGELFF; CDR3 DNA: TGTGCCAGCAGTGTTCTGGGGGGCACCGGGGAGCTGTTTTTT
clone size: once; D gene: .; V gene: TRBV7-9; J gene: TRBJ2-1; CDR3 protein: CASSLVLRNEQFF; CDR3 DNA: TGTGCCAGCAGCTTAGTTTTGCGCAATGAGCAGTTCTTC
clone size: .; D gene: TRBD2; V gene: TRBV7-2; J gene: TRBJ2-5; CDR3 protein: CASSYSSGGQETQYF; CDR3 DNA: TGTGCCAGCAGCTATTCTAGCGGGGGCCAAGAGACCCAGTACTTC
clone size: .; D gene: TRBD2; V gene: TRBV2; J gene: TRBJ2-3; CDR3 protein: CASSKQREGRTDTQYF; CDR3 DNA: TGTGCCAGCAGTAAGCAGCGGGAGGGTCGGACAGATACGCAGTATTTT
clone size: .; D gene: .; V gene: TRBV6-5; J gene: TRBJ1-2; CDR3 protein: CASTPFGRAGYTF; CDR3 DNA: TGTGCCAGCACCCCCTTCGGCAGGGCTGGCTACACCTTC
clone size: .; D gene: .; V gene: TRBV27; J gene: TRBJ2-2; CDR3 protein: CASSRSNTGELFF; CDR3 DNA: TGTGCCAGCAGCCGGTCGAACACCGGGGAGCTGTTTTTT
clone size: .; D gene: TRBD2; V gene: TRBV28; J gene: TRBJ2-7; CDR3 protein: CASSSASGGAYEQYF; CDR3 DNA: TGTGCCAGCAGTTCGGCTAGCGGCGGCGCCTACGAGCAGTACTTC
clone size: .; D gene: TRBD1; V gene: TRBV18; J gene: TRBJ1-1; CDR3 protein: CASSPFITGGGDEAFF; CDR3 DNA: TGTGCCAGCTCACCCTTTATAACAGGGGGCGGCGATGAAGCTTTCTTT
clone size: few; D gene: .; V gene: TRBV5-6; J gene: TRBJ1-1; CDR3 protein: CASSSPGEAFF; CDR3 DNA: TGTGCCAGCAGCTCACCCGGGGAGGCTTTCTTT
clone size: .; D gene: .; V gene: TRBV7-2; J gene: TRBJ1-1; CDR3 protein: CASSLTPVNTEAFF; CDR3 DNA: TGTGCCAGCAGCTTAACACCCGTGAACACTGAAGCTTTCTTT
clone size: .; D gene: .; V gene: TRBV7-9; J gene: TRBJ2-7; CDR3 protein: CASSKRGYEQYF; CDR3 DNA: TGTGCCAGCAGCAAAAGGGGATACGAGCAGTACTTC
clone size: once; D gene: TRBD2; V gene: TRBV5-4; J gene: TRBJ2-1; CDR3 protein: CASSLGSGRPNEQFF; CDR3 DNA: TGTGCCAGCAGCTTGGGAAGCGGGAGACCGAATGAGCAGTTCTTC
clone size: once; D gene: .; V gene: TRBV27; J gene: TRBJ1-2; CDR3 protein: CASSLKGGPNYGYTF; CDR3 DNA: TGTGCCAGCAGTTTAAAGGGGGGGCCTAACTATGGCTACACCTTC
clone size: .; D gene: TRBD1; V gene: TRBV6-5; J gene: TRBJ2-2; CDR3 protein: CASRSGTVNTGELFF; CDR3 DNA: TGTGCCAGCAGGTCCGGGACAGTGAACACCGGGGAGCTGTTTTTT
clone size: .; D gene: TRBD2; V gene: TRBV11-3; J gene: TRBJ2-5; CDR3 protein: CASSLAGGMAETQYF; CDR3 DNA: TGTGCCAGCAGCTTGGCGGGGGGAATGGCAGAGACCCAGTACTTC
clone size: .; D gene: .; V gene: TRBV6-5; J gene: TRBJ2-2; CDR3 protein: CASTSGLGPGELFF; CDR3 DNA: TGTGCCAGCACCAGCGGGTTGGGCCCCGGGGAGCTGTTTTTT
clone size: many; D gene: TRBD2; V gene: TRBV6-4; J gene: TRBJ2-3; CDR3 protein: CASSERAGGTDTQYF; CDR3 DNA: TGTGCCAGCAGTGAAAGAGCGGGGGGGACAGATACGCAGTATTTT
clone size: .; D gene: .; V gene: TRBV6-5; J gene: TRBJ1-5; CDR3 protein: CASRSRGGMGQPQHF; CDR3 DNA: TGTGCCAGCAGGTCCCGGGGGGGCATGGGGCAGCCCCAGCATTTT
clone size: once; D gene: .; V gene: TRBV19; J gene: TRBJ1-3; CDR3 protein: CASTDTSGNTIYF; CDR3 DNA: TGTGCCAGTACCGACACCTCTGGAAACACCATATATTTT
clone size: .; D gene: TRBD1; V gene: TRBV7-8; J gene: TRBJ2-7; CDR3 protein: CASSSDRVYEQYF; CDR3 DNA: TGTGCCAGCAGCTCAGACAGGGTTTACGAGCAGTACTTC
clone size: .; D gene: TRBD1; V gene: TRBV7-2; J gene: TRBJ1-5; CDR3 protein: CASSLKGASNQPQHF; CDR3 DNA: TGTGCCAGCAGCTTAAAGGGGGCTAGCAATCAGCCCCAGCATTTT
clone size: few; D gene: .; V gene: TRBV6-1; J gene: TRBJ1-3; CDR3 protein: CASSLGKGNTIYF; CDR3 DNA: TGTGCCAGCAGCTTAGGGAAGGGGAACACCATATATTTT
clone size: .; D gene: TRBD2; V gene: TRBV5-6; J gene: TRBJ2-1; CDR3 protein: CASSLAVGGGVFSYNEQFF; CDR3 DNA: TGTGCCAGCAGCTTAGCTGTGGGCGGGGGGGTATTCTCCTACAATGAGCAGTTCTTC
clone size: .; D gene: TRBD1; V gene: TRBV10-3; J gene: TRBJ2-5; CDR3 protein: CAISNRGEETRYF; CDR3 DNA: TGTGCCATCAGTAACAGGGGCGAGGAGACCCGGTACTTC
clone size: .; D gene: .; V gene: TRBV28; J gene: TRBJ2-3; CDR3 protein: CASSPQTSRDTQYF; CDR3 DNA: TGTGCCAGCAGTCCCCAAACTAGCCGAGATACGCAGTATTTT
clone size: .; D gene: TRBD1; V gene: TRBV7-8; J gene: TRBJ2-7; CDR3 protein: CASSLVRTGDDEQYF; CDR3 DNA: TGTGCCAGCAGCTTAGTCCGGACAGGGGACGACGAGCAGTACTTC
clone size: .; D gene: TRBD1; V gene: TRBV7-2; J gene: TRBJ1-2; CDR3 protein: CASSPGQVAYGYTF; CDR3 DNA: TGTGCCAGCAGCCCGGGACAGGTTGCCTATGGCTACACCTTC